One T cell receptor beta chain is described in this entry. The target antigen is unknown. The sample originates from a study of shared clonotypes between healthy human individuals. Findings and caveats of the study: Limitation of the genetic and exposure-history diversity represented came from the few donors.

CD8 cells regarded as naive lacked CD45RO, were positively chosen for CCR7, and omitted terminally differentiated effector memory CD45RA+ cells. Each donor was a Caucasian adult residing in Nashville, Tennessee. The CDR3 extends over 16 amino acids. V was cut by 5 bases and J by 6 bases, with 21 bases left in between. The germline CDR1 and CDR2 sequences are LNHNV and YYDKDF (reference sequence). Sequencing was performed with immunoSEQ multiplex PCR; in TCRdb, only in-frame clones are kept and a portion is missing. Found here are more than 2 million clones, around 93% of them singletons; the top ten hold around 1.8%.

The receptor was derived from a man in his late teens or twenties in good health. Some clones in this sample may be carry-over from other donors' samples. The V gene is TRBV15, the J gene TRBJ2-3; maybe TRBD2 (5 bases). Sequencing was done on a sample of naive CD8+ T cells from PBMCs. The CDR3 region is CATSEPTGNLLDTQYF. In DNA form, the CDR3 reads TGTGCCACCAGCGAACCCACGGGGAATCTCCTGGATACGCAGTATTTT.